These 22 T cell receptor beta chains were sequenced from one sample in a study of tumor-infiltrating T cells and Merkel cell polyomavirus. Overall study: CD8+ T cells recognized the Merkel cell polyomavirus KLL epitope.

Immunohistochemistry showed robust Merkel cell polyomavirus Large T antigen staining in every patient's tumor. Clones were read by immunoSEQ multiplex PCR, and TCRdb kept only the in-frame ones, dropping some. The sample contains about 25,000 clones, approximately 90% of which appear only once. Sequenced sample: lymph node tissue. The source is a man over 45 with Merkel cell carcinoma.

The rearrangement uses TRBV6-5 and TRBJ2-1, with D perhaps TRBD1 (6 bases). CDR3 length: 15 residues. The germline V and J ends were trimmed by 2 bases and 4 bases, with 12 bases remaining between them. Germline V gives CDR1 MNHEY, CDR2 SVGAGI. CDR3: CASSYGGSKYNEQFF. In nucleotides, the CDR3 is TGTGCCAGCAGTTACGGGGGCAGTAAGTACAATGAGCAGTTCTTC.

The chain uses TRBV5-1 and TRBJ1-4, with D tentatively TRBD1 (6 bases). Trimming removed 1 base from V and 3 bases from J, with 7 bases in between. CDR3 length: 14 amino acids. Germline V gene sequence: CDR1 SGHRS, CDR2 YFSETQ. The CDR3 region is CASSLKGANEKLFF. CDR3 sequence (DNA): TGCGCCAGCAGCTTGAAGGGGGCTAATGAAAAACTGTTTTTT. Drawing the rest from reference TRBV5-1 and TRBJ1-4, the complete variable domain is KAGVTQTPRYLIKTRGQQVTLSCSPISGHRSVSWYQQTPGQGLQFLFEYFSETQRNKGNFPGRFSGRQFSNSRSEMNVSTLELGDSALYLCASSLKGANEKLFFGSGTQLSVL.

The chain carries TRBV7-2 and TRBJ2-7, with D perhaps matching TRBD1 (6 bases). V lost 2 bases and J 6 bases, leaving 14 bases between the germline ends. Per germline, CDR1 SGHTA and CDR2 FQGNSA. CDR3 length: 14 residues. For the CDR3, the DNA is TGTGCCAGCAGCTTACTGACAGGAGCCGGCGAGCAGTACTTC. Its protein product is CASSLLTGAGEQYF.

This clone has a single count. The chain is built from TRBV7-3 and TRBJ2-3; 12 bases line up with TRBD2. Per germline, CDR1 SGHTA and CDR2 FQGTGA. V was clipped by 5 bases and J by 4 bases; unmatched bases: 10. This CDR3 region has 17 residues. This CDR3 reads CASSPPGLAGGADTQYF. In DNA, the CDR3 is TGTGCCAGCAGCCCCCCGGGACTAGCGGGTGGAGCAGATACGCAGTATTTT.

The CDR3 loop reads CASSEWEGNTIYF. CDR3 nucleotide sequence: TGTGCCAGCAGTGAGTGGGAGGGAAACACCATATATTTT. The genes are TRBV2 and TRBJ1-3; no reliable D call. Germline V CDR1 and CDR2: SNHLY, FYNNEI. The CDR3 spans 13 residues. V was clipped by 3 bases and J by 4 bases, with 7 bases between them.

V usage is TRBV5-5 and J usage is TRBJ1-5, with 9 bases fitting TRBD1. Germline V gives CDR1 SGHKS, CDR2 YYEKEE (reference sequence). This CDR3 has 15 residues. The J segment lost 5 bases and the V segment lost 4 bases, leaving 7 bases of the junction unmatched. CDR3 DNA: TGTGCCAGCAGCAGGAGGACAGGGGAGGATCAGCCCCAGCATTTT. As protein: CASSRRTGEDQPQHF.

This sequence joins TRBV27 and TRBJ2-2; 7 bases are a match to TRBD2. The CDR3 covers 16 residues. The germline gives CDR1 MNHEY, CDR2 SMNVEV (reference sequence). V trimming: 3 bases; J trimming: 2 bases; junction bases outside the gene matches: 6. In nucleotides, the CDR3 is TGTGCCAGCAGTTTCCTCCGGGACTATAACACCGGGGAGCTGTTTTTT. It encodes CASSFLRDYNTGELFF.

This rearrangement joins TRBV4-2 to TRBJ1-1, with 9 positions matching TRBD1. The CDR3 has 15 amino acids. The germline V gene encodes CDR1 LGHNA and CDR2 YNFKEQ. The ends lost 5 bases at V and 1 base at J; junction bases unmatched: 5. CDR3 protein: CASSSGTGRNTEAFF. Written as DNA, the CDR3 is TGTGCCAGCAGCTCAGGGACAGGGAGGAACACTGAAGCTTTCTTT.

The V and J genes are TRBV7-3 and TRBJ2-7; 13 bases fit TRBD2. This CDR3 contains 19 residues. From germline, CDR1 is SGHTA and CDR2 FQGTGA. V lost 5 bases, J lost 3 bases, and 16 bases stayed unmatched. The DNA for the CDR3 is TGTGCCAGCAGCCCACAGACTAGCGGGAGGCTCAGCCCAATCTACGAGCAGTACTTC. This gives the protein CASSPQTSGRLSPIYEQYF.

DNA for the CDR3: TGCGCCAGCAGCCAAGCTGGGACAGCCATCTATGGCTACACCTTC. Its translation: CASSQAGTAIYGYTF. The chain combines TRBV4-1 with TRBJ1-2; 7 positions agree with TRBD1. The germline gives CDR1 MGHRA, CDR2 YSYEKL. The ends lost 1 base at V and 4 bases at J; junction bases unmatched: 6. The CDR3 spans 15 residues.

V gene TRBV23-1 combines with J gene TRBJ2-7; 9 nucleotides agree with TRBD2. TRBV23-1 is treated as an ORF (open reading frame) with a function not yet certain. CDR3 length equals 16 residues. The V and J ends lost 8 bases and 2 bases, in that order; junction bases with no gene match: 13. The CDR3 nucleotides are TGCGCCAGCTTACGAATTCCTAGCGGGAAAACCTACGAGCAGTACTTC. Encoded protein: CASLRIPSGKTYEQYF.

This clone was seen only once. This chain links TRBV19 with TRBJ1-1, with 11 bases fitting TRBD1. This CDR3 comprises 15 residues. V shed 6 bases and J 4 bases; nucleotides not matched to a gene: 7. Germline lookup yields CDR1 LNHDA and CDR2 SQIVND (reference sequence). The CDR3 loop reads CASRPPGTGGTEAFF. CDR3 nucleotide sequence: TGTGCCAGTAGACCGCCCGGGACAGGGGGCACTGAAGCTTTCTTT. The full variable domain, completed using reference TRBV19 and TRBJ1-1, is DGGITQSPKYLFRKEGQNVTLSCEQNLNHDAMYWYRQDPGQGLRLIYYSQIVNDFQKGDIAEGYSVSREKKESFPLTVTSAQKNPTAFYLCASRPPGTGGTEAFFGQGTRLTVV.

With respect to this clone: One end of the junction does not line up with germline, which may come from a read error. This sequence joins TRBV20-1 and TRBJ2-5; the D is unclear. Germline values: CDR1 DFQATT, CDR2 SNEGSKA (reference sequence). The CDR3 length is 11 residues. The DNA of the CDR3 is TGCAGTGCGCGCCCCCTAGAGGCCCAGTACTTC. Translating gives CSARPLEAQYF.

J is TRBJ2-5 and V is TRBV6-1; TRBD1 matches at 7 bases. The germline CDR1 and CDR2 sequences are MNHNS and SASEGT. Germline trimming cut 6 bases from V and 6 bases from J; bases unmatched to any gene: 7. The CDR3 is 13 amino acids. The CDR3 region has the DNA TGTGCCAGCAGACATGGACAGGACCAGACCCAGTACTTC. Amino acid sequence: CASRHGQDQTQYF.

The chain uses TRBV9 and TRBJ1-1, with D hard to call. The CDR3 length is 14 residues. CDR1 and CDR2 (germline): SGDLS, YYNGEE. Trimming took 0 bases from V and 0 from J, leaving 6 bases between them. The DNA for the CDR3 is TGTGCCAGCAGCGTAGATCCAATGAACACTGAAGCTTTCTTT. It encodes CASSVDPMNTEAFF.

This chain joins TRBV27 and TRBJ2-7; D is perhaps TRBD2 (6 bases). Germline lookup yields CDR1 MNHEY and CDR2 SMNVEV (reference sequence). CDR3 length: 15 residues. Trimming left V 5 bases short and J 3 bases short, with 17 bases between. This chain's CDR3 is CASSPIRLEDYEQYF. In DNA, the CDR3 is TGTGCCAGCAGTCCGATACGACTAGAAGACTACGAGCAGTACTTC.

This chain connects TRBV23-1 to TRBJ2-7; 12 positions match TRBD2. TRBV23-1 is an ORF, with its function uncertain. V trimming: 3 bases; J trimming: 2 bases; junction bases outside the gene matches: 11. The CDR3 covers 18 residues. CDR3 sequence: CASSHQTSGSTPTYEQYF. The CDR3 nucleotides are TGCGCCAGCAGTCACCAGACTAGCGGGAGTACCCCAACCTACGAGCAGTACTTC.

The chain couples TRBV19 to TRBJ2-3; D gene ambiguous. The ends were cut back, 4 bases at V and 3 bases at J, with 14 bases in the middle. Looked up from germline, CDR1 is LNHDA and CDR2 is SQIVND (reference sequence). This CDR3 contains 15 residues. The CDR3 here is CASSRKRLETDTQYF. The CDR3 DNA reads TGTGCCAGTAGTAGGAAGAGACTGGAGACAGATACGCAGTATTTT.

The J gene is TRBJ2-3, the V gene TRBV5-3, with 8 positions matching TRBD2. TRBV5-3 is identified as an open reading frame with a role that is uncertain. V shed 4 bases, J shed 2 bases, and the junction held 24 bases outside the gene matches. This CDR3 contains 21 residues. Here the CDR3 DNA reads TGTGCCAGAAGCCCCTCCAAAGGGAGGGAAGTGGGTAGCGGGAACACAGATACGCAGTATTTT. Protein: CARSPSKGREVGSGNTDTQYF.

CDR3 nucleotides: TGTGCCAGCAGCGTAGACCCCCCGGGAGGTCTTTTCGATGAGCAGTTCTTC. It is translated as CASSVDPPGGLFDEQFF. The genes are TRBV9 and TRBJ2-1; TRBD2 aligns across 7 bases. In germline, CDR1 is SGDLS, CDR2 YYNGEE. The CDR3 covers 17 residues. V shed 0 bases and J 8 bases; nucleotides not matched to a gene: 14.

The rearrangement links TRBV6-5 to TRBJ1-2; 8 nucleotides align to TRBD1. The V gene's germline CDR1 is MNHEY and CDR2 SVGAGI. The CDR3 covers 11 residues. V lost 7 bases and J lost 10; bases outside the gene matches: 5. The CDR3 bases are TGTGCCAGCACCCGACAGGGGCACTACACCTTC. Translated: CASTRQGHYTF.

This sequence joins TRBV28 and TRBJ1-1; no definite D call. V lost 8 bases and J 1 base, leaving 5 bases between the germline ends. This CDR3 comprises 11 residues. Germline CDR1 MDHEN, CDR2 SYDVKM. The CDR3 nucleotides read TGTGCCAGCGGAGGGAACACTGAAGCTTTCTTT. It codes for CASGGNTEAFF.